The 20 T cell receptor beta chains reported below all come from one sample, sequenced in a study of PD-L1 blockade in urothelial cancer. Some clones are missing from TCRdb's copy, which holds only in-frame ones; the method was immunoSEQ multiplex PCR. This sample has approximately 47,000 clones, with roughly 80% found just once. Time point: peripheral blood 6 weeks after treatment start. The starting material was PBMCs, obtained around atezolizumab (anti-PD-L1) treatment. These receptors all come from a man aged 65 to 79 with urothelial cancer.

Here the CDR3 DNA reads TGTGCCAGCAGCAAAGATCCGGACCAAGAGACCCAGTACTTC. It translates to CASSKDPDQETQYF. V is TRBV21-1 and J is TRBJ2-5; TRBD2, the table's D call, lacks a check against the DNA. TRBV21-1 is labeled a pseudogene. The CDR3 is 14 residues long.

The V gene is TRBV11-2, the J gene TRBJ2-7; 8 nucleotides line up with TRBD2. The germline V gene encodes CDR1 SGHAT and CDR2 FQNNGV. V lost 3 bases to trimming and J lost 3 bases; unmatched junction nucleotides: 4. The CDR3 covers 14 residues. DNA of the CDR3: TGTGCCAGCAGCTTTAGCGGGAAATTCTACGAGCAGTACTTC. It translates to CASSFSGKFYEQYF.

V is TRBV2 and J is TRBJ2-7, with 10 bases fitting TRBD1. V was clipped by 6 bases and J by 2 bases; unmatched bases: 10. CDR1 and CDR2 (germline): SNHLY, FYNNEI. This CDR3 is built from 16 residues. The CDR3 region is CASRDEGQGSPYEQYF. The CDR3 nucleotides are TGTGCCAGCAGAGACGAGGGACAGGGGAGCCCCTACGAGCAGTACTTC.

V gene TRBV6-6 combines with J gene TRBJ1-5; perhaps TRBD1 as D (5 bases). CDR1 is MNHNY, CDR2 SVGAGI, per germline (reference sequence). V lost 6 bases and J 0 bases, leaving 15 bases between the germline ends. The CDR3 is 16 residues long. For the CDR3, the DNA is TGTGCCAGCAGATACGACGGGGGGGATAGCAATCAGCCCCAGCATTTT. It encodes CASRYDGGDSNQPQHF.

This clone came up a few times. The V call is TRBV18, the J call TRBJ2-7, with D maybe TRBD1 (6 bases). The CDR3 extends over 15 amino acids. V gave up 0 bases and J gave up 3 bases, with 12 bases separating them. CDR1 is KGHSH and CDR2 is LQKENI in the germline V gene. CDR3 amino acids: CASSPPAAGVYEQYF. The CDR3 DNA reads TGTGCCAGCTCACCACCTGCCGCAGGGGTCTACGAGCAGTACTTC.

The rearrangement joins TRBV10-1 to TRBJ2-1; 7 bases map to TRBD2. The CDR3 spans 15 residues. CDR1 is WNHNN, CDR2 SYGVQD, per germline (reference sequence). V was pared by 3 bases and J by 10 bases, with 12 bases of the junction left unmatched. The chain's CDR3 is CASSDGGSGIWEQFF. The CDR3 nucleotides are TGCGCCAGCAGTGACGGCGGGAGCGGTATTTGGGAGCAGTTCTTC.

The CDR3 nucleotides are TGTGCCAGCAGTTTCGGGACACCGAACACTGAAGCTTTCTTT. It yields the protein CASSFGTPNTEAFF. This sequence joins TRBV27 and TRBJ1-1; a weak D match, TRBD1 (6 bases). The CDR3 is 14 residues long. V lost 3 bases, J lost 1 base, and 9 bases lay in between. The germline gives CDR1 MNHEY, CDR2 SMNVEV (reference sequence).

This sequence joins TRBV5-1 and TRBJ2-1; 11 bases map to TRBD1. Germline V gene data show CDR1 as SGHRS and CDR2 as YFSETQ. The CDR3 is 15 residues long. J gave up 4 bases and V 3 bases, and 3 bases lay outside the gene matches. The CDR3, as DNA: TGCGCCAGCAGCTCCGGGACAGGGGGATACAATGAGCAGTTCTTC. Encoded protein: CASSSGTGGYNEQFF.

The gene calls are TRBV28 and TRBJ1-5, with D tentatively TRBD1 (6 bases). CDR1 is MDHEN, CDR2 SYDVKM, per germline. Trimming took off 3 bases at V and 0 bases at J, with 9 bases between the two ends. CDR3 size: 15 residues. The CDR3 sequence: CASSFAGDSNQPQHF. CDR3 sequence (DNA): TGTGCCAGCAGTTTCGCAGGGGATAGCAATCAGCCCCAGCATTTT.

The chain employs TRBV15 and TRBJ2-3; 12 bases line up with TRBD2. After removal of 2 bases from V and 4 bases from J, the junction contained 4 bases not matched to a gene. CDR3 length equals 16 residues. Germline V gives CDR1 LNHNV, CDR2 YYDKDF (reference sequence). CDR3 DNA: TGTGCCACCAGCAGAAGACTAGCGGGAGCCGCAGATACGCAGTATTTT. Translating it yields CATSRRLAGAADTQYF.

The chain is built from TRBV9 and TRBJ1-2, with D unresolved. Germline loops: CDR1 SGDLS, CDR2 YYNGEE. This CDR3 contains 14 residues. Trimming cost V 0 bases and J 4 bases, with 10 bases left between them. The CDR3 DNA reads as TGTGCCAGCAGCGTAGAATCTGGGCTCTATGGCTACACCTTC. Residues: CASSVESGLYGYTF.

The chain joins TRBV19 to TRBJ1-1; a weak D match, TRBD1 (6 bases). CDR3 size: 13 residues. Trimming cost V 6 bases and J 2 bases, with 10 bases left between them. Looked up from germline, CDR1 is LNHDA and CDR2 is SQIVND (reference sequence). The CDR3 DNA follows: TGTGCCAGTAGCGACAGGATAAACACTGAAGCTTTCTTT. As protein: CASSDRINTEAFF.

This sequence joins TRBV5-1 and TRBJ2-7; 7 bases map to TRBD2. V lost 0 bases to trimming and J lost 4 bases; unmatched junction nucleotides: 10. The germline V gene has CDR1 SGHRS and CDR2 YFSETQ. The CDR3 is 16 residues long. CDR3 in amino acids: CASSLGPAGETYEQYF. In nucleotides, the CDR3 is TGCGCCAGCAGCTTGGGTCCGGCGGGAGAGACATACGAGCAGTACTTC.

This rearrangement joins TRBV10-3 to TRBJ1-4; maybe TRBD1 (5 bases). The CDR3 is 17 residues long. CDR1 is ENHRY, CDR2 SYGVKD, per germline. Trimming stripped 4 bases from V and 0 bases from J, with 15 bases between. CDR3: CAISGGPRLATNEKLFF. The CDR3 region has the DNA TGTGCCATCAGTGGGGGACCCCGACTAGCAACTAATGAAAAACTGTTTTTT.

The V and J genes are TRBV28 and TRBJ1-5; 8 bases are shared with TRBD1. V was clipped by 6 bases and J by 4 bases; unmatched bases: 8. The V gene's germline CDR1 is MDHEN and CDR2 SYDVKM. The CDR3 has 15 amino acids. The CDR3 is CASRPGTGPNQPQHF. CDR3 DNA: TGTGCCAGCAGACCCGGGACAGGTCCGAATCAGCCCCAGCATTTT. The variable domain in full, completed from reference TRBV28 and TRBJ1-5, reads DVKVTQSSRYLVKRTGEKVFLECVQDMDHENMFWYRQDPGLGLRLIYFSYDVKMKEKGDIPEGYSVSREKKERFSLILESASTNQTSMYLCASRPGTGPNQPQHFGDGTRLSIL.

CDR3 in DNA: TGTGCCAGCTCACCCGAAGAGACCCAGTACTTC. Residues: CASSPEETQYF. The V and J genes are TRBV18 and TRBJ2-5; D ambiguous. The CDR3 spans 11 residues. Trimming took 3 bases from V and 3 from J, leaving 2 bases between them. Germline assignment: CDR1 KGHSH and CDR2 LQKENI.

CDR3 in amino acids: CASSSGLAGEGDTQYF. The CDR3 region has the DNA TGCGCCAGCAGCTCGGGTCTAGCGGGAGAGGGAGATACGCAGTATTTT. The chain couples TRBV5-1 to TRBJ2-3; the match to TRBD2 covers 10 bases. After removal of 3 bases from V and 5 bases from J, the junction contained 9 bases not matched to a gene. Germline CDR1 and CDR2: SGHRS and YFSETQ. CDR3 length equals 16 residues.

V is TRBV4-1 and J is TRBJ1-5; tentatively, D is TRBD1 (6 bases). V was trimmed by 2 bases and J by 0 bases, leaving 14 bases between them. The CDR3 contains 17 residues. Germline V CDR1 and CDR2: MGHRA, YSYEKL. This CDR3 reads CASSQQQGYPSNQPQHF. For the CDR3, the DNA is TGCGCCAGCAGCCAACAACAGGGCTACCCTAGCAATCAGCCCCAGCATTTT.

As DNA, the CDR3 is TGTGCCAGCAGCTCCTGGGACTGGGGGGACGAGCAGTACTTC. Translated: CASSSWDWGDEQYF. The genes are TRBV11-1 and TRBJ2-7, with D tentatively TRBD2 (6 bases). CDR1 and CDR2 from the germline V gene are SGHAT and FQDESV (reference sequence). V was trimmed by 4 bases and J by 5 bases, leaving 15 bases between them. This CDR3 is 14 amino acids long.

The chain uses TRBV30 and TRBJ2-3; TRBD1 aligns across 9 bases. Looked up from germline, CDR1 is GTSNPN and CDR2 is SVGIG (reference sequence). CDR3 length equals 16 residues. Trimming cost V 3 bases and J 2 bases; bases outside gene matches: 9. The CDR3, as DNA: TGTGCCTGGAGCTTCCCCGGGACAGGGTACACAGATACGCAGTATTTT. Translating gives CAWSFPGTGYTDTQYF.